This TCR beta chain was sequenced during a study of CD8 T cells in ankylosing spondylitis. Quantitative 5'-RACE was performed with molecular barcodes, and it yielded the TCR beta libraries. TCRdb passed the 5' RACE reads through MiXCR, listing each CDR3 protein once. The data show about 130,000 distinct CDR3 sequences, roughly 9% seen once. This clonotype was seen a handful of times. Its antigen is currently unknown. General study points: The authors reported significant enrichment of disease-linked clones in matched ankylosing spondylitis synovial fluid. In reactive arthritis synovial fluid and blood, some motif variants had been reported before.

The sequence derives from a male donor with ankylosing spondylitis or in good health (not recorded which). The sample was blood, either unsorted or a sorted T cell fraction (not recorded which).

CDR3 residues: CASSNFSFKQYF. Here the CDR3 DNA reads TGTGCCAGCAGCAATTTTAGTTTTAAGCAGTACTTC. The V gene is TRBV21-1, the J gene TRBJ2-7. TRBV21-1 represents a pseudogene. This CDR3 spans 12 amino acids.